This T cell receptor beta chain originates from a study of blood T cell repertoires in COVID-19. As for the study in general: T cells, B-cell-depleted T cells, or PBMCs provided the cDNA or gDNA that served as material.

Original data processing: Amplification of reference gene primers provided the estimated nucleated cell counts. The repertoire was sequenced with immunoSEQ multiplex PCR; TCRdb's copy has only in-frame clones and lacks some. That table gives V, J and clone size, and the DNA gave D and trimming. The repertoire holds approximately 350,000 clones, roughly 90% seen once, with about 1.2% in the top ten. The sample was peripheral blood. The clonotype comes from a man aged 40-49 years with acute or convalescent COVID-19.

The CDR3, as DNA: TGTGCCAGCGGACCAGACAGGGCTGAAGCTTTCTTT. Translating it yields CASGPDRAEAFF. The rearrangement links TRBV28 to TRBJ1-1; 7 positions match TRBD1. The CDR3 contains 12 residues. CDR1 is MDHEN and CDR2 is SYDVKM in the germline V gene. V lost 8 bases, J lost 6 bases, and 6 bases stayed unmatched.